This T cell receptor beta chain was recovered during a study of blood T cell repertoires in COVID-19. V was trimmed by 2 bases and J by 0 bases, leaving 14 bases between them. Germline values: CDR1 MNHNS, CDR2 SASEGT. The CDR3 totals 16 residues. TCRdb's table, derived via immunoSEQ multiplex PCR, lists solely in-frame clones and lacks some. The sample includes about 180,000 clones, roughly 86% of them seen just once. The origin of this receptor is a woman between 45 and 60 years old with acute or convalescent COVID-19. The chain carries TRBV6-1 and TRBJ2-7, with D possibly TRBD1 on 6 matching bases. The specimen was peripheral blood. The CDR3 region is CASSENYAGVSYEQYF. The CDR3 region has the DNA TGTGCCAGCAGTGAAAATTACGCAGGGGTCTCCTACGAGCAGTACTTC.